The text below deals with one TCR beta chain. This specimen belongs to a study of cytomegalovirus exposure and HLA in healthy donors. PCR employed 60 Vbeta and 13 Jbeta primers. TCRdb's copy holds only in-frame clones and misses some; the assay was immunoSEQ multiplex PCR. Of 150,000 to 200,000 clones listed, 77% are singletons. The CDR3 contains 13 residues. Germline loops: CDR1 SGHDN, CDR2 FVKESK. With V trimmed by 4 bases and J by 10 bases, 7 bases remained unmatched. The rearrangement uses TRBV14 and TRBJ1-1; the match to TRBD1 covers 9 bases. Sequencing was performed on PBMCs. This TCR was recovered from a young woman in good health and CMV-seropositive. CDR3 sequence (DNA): TGTGCCAGCAGCCGGCAGACAGGGGGTGTAGCTTTCTTT. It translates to CASSRQTGGVAFF.